These 32 T cell receptor beta chains originate from one sample sequenced in a study of blood T cell repertoires in COVID-19 (TCRdb year 2020). Library preparation was by the immunoSEQ multiplex PCR assay. Not all clones reach the TCRdb copy of this immuneACCESS table, which keeps in-frame sequences only. Checked studies attribute under half of the gap to unresolved V genes and leave the rest unexplained. Within this sample are about 260,000 clones, with 88% of them counted one time only. 11% of the sample is taken by the ten largest. Sequenced: peripheral blood. Receptors were obtained from a woman in her twenties or thirties with COVID-19, enrolled during active disease.

The rearrangement uses TRBV15 and TRBJ1-2; unclear D gene. The CDR3 runs 12 residues. Germline V lookup: CDR1 LNHNV, CDR2 YYDKDF (reference sequence). The ends were cut back, 1 base at V and 6 bases at J, with 6 bases in the middle. CDR3 nucleotides: TGTGCCACCAGCAGAGTGGGAGATGGCTACACCTTC. Protein: CATSRVGDGYTF.

The V and J genes are TRBV4-1 and TRBJ1-2; D is perhaps TRBD1 (6 bases). The V end lost 5 bases, the J end lost 7 bases, and 17 bases lay between the germline ends. The CDR3 contains 14 residues. Germline values: CDR1 MGHRA, CDR2 YSYEKL. The CDR3 DNA is TGCGCCAGCAGCACCCGGACGGCCAGGGGTGGCTACACCTTC. Translated, it gives CASSTRTARGGYTF.

The V and J genes are TRBV7-2 and TRBJ1-6, with D maybe TRBD1 (6 bases). In germline, CDR1 is SGHTA, CDR2 FQGNSA. The CDR3 loop spans 16 amino acids. V shed 5 bases and J shed 10 bases, with 21 bases lying between them. The CDR3: CASSQIGQILYSPLHF. The DNA of the CDR3 is TGTGCCAGCAGCCAAATAGGACAGATACTATACTCACCCCTCCACTTT.

The V gene is TRBV6-5, the J gene TRBJ1-2; maybe TRBD1 (5 bases). The CDR3 has 14 residues. In germline, CDR1 is MNHEY, CDR2 SVGAGI. Trimming cost V 7 bases and J 4 bases, with 16 bases left between them. This CDR3 is CASNLGGVAYGYTF. Here the CDR3 DNA reads TGTGCCAGCAATTTGGGGGGGGTAGCCTATGGCTACACCTTC.

This rearrangement joins TRBV5-1 to TRBJ2-1, with 7 bases aligning to TRBD1. The V segment lost 4 bases and the J segment 8 bases; nucleotides outside the gene matches: 9. The germline gives CDR1 SGHRS, CDR2 YFSETQ. The CDR3 is 14 amino acids. The CDR3 sequence is CASSADTGVYEQFF. The CDR3 nucleotides are TGCGCCAGCAGCGCCGACACAGGGGTATATGAGCAGTTCTTC.

About this clone: At the DNA level, this CDR3 is encoded by other sequences in the same sample as well. J is TRBJ2-3 and V is TRBV5-1; TRBD2 might be the D (5 bases). The CDR3 covers 13 residues. The germline CDR1 and CDR2 sequences are SGHRS and YFSETQ. The V gene lost 2 bases and the J gene lost 1 base, with 5 bases spanning the gap. CDR3: CASSLAGTDTQYF. The CDR3 region has the DNA TGCGCCAGCAGCTTAGCGGGCACAGATACGCAGTATTTT. The full variable domain, completed using reference TRBV5-1 and TRBJ2-3, is KAGVTQTPRYLIKTRGQQVTLSCSPISGHRSVSWYQQTPGQGLQFLFEYFSETQRNKGNFPGRFSGRQFSNSRSEMNVSTLELGDSALYLCASSLAGTDTQYFGPGTRLTVL.

V gene TRBV7-9 combines with J gene TRBJ1-2; the match to TRBD1 covers 8 bases. The CDR3 extends over 13 amino acids. With 4 bases clipped from V and 7 bases from J, the junction kept 5 bases outside the gene matches. Germline CDR1 SEHNR, CDR2 FQNEAQ (reference sequence). The CDR3 here is CASSSGTGLGYTF. CDR3 DNA: TGTGCCAGCAGCTCAGGGACAGGCCTTGGCTACACCTTC.

This clone has only one observation. The chain employs TRBV24-1 and TRBJ1-2, with 7 bases fitting TRBD1. With 7 bases clipped from V and 10 bases from J, the junction kept 8 bases outside the gene matches. The CDR3 is made up of 12 amino acids. Germline lookup yields CDR1 KGHDR and CDR2 SFDVKD. Here the CDR3 DNA reads TGTGCCACCAGCGTCAGGGGGGTCTACTACACCTTC. Translating it yields CATSVRGVYYTF.

V usage is TRBV27 and J usage is TRBJ1-2; 8 bases line up with TRBD1. The CDR3 has 13 residues. Per the germline V gene, CDR1 is MNHEY and CDR2 is SMNVEV (reference sequence). V lost 7 bases, J lost 7 bases, and 8 bases stayed unmatched. CDR3 in amino acids: CASNPQGAGGYTF. Here the CDR3 DNA reads TGTGCCAGCAACCCGCAGGGGGCCGGTGGCTACACCTTC.

This clone was detected only a few times. J is TRBJ2-7 and V is TRBV5-1, with a possible D match to TRBD2 (5 bases). The CDR3 contains 16 residues. Trimming left V 0 bases short and J 2 bases short, with 15 bases between. Germline CDR1 and CDR2: SGHRS and YFSETQ. CDR3 nucleotide sequence: TGCGCCAGCAGCTTGGAGGCGGGCGGGCCCGCCTACGAGCAGTACTTC. It specifies CASSLEAGGPAYEQYF.

The chain uses TRBV7-2 and TRBJ2-2, with D unresolved. Trimming cost V 0 bases and J 5 bases, with 7 bases left between them. CDR1 SGHTA and CDR2 FQGNSA come from the germline V gene. The CDR3 spans 14 residues. In nucleotides, the CDR3 is TGTGCCAGCAGCTTAGCATTCGGGACCGGGGAGCTGTTTTTT. Amino acid sequence: CASSLAFGTGELFF.

V is TRBV27 and J is TRBJ1-5, with D possibly TRBD1 on 6 matching bases. Germline CDR1 is MNHEY and CDR2 is SMNVEV (reference sequence). This CDR3 is built from 15 residues. Deletions cut 6 bases from V and 4 bases from J, with 16 bases between. The CDR3: CASRAGGGPNQPQHF. CDR3 sequence (DNA): TGTGCCAGCAGAGCAGGCGGGGGCCCAAATCAGCCCCAGCATTTT.

The chain employs TRBV7-2 and TRBJ2-1, with D uncertain. V dropped 3 bases and J dropped 10 bases, with 13 bases sitting between them. The germline CDR1 and CDR2 sequences are SGHTA and FQGNSA. CDR3 length: 13 amino acids. CDR3 DNA sequence: TGTGCCAGCAGCTTCGGCTCCCACGGGGAGCAGTTCTTC. Amino acid sequence: CASSFGSHGEQFF.

This clone was picked up a small number of times. The chain joins TRBV28 to TRBJ1-1, with D possibly matching TRBD1 (6 bases). Trimming removed 8 bases at V and 4 bases at J, with 11 bases between. CDR1 and CDR2 from the germline V gene are MDHEN and SYDVKM. The CDR3 length is 12 residues. As DNA, the CDR3 is TGTGCCAGCCCAGGGGTGGGCACTGAAGCTTTCTTT. This codes for CASPGVGTEAFF.

The V gene is TRBV6-2 or TRBV6-3, the J gene TRBJ1-1, with a tentative D call TRBD1 (5 bases). CDR1 MNHEY and CDR2 SVGEGT come from the germline V gene. The CDR3 sequence is 13 residues long. The V and J ends lost 0 bases and 6 bases respectively, with 8 bases between them. CDR3 region: CASSYSFRAEAFF. The CDR3 nucleotides read TGTGCCAGCAGTTACTCTTTCAGGGCTGAAGCTTTCTTT.

The chain uses TRBV19 and TRBJ1-5; no reliable D call. This CDR3 is built from 15 residues. Looked up from germline, CDR1 is LNHDA and CDR2 is SQIVND (reference sequence). V lost 3 bases and J 6 bases, leaving 15 bases between the germline ends. CDR3: CASSIFPGVSQPQHF. CDR3 coding DNA: TGTGCCAGTAGTATTTTCCCCGGGGTCAGTCAGCCCCAGCATTTT. The full variable domain, with the rest looked up from reference TRBV19 and TRBJ1-5, is DGGITQSPKYLFRKEGQNVTLSCEQNLNHDAMYWYRQDPGQGLRLIYYSQIVNDFQKGDIAEGYSVSREKKESFPLTVTSAQKNPTAFYLCASSIFPGVSQPQHFGDGTRLSIL.

The chain is built from TRBV7-6 and TRBJ2-7; TRBD2 matches at 12 bases. CDR1 and CDR2 (germline): SGHVS, FNYEAQ. This CDR3 contains 16 residues. V gave up 5 bases and J gave up 4 bases; unmatched junction bases: 9. The CDR3 coding sequence is TGTGCCAGCAGCCCAAATCTAGCGGGAGGGGGTTACGAGCAGTACTTC. This gives the protein CASSPNLAGGGYEQYF. The entire variable domain, with the rest obtained from reference TRBV7-6 and TRBJ2-7, is as follows: GAGVSQSPRYKVTKRGQDVALRCDPISGHVSLYWYRQALGQGPEFLTYFNYEAQQDKSGLPNDRFSAERPEGSISTLTIQRTEQRDSAMYRCASSPNLAGGGYEQYFGPGTRLTVT.

This clone was counted once. V is TRBV5-6 and J is TRBJ2-7; perhaps TRBD1 as D (5 bases). CDR1 and CDR2 from the germline V gene are SGHDT and YYEEEE. Trimming took 3 bases from V and 7 from J, leaving 11 bases between them. This CDR3 has 12 residues. The CDR3 loop reads CASSSQGGEQYF. CDR3 nucleotide sequence: TGTGCCAGCAGCTCTCAGGGTGGGGAGCAGTACTTC.

The CDR3 DNA is TGTGCCAGCAGTTCTGGACTCACCGATGAAGCTTTCTTT. Its translation: CASSSGLTDEAFF. The chain combines TRBV2 with TRBJ1-1; no firm D call. V lost 5 bases and J 7 bases, leaving 14 bases between the germline ends. Germline lookup yields CDR1 SNHLY and CDR2 FYNNEI. The CDR3 spans 13 residues.

The chain couples TRBV14 to TRBJ2-1, with D possibly TRBD2 on 5 matching bases. The CDR3 runs 13 residues. Germline-derived CDR1 and CDR2 are SGHDN and FVKESK. V lost 1 base to trimming and J lost 7 bases, with 8 bases between them. As DNA, the CDR3 is TGTGCCAGCAGCCAAGTCCGAGGGAATGAGCAGTTCTTC. Its translation: CASSQVRGNEQFF.

The rearrangement links TRBV5-1 to TRBJ1-1; D perhaps matches TRBD1 (6 bases). CDR3 length equals 13 residues. Deletions cut 4 bases from V and 5 bases from J, with 12 bases between. Per germline, CDR1 SGHRS and CDR2 YFSETQ. The CDR3 nucleotides read TGCGCCAGCAGCGCGGGGGGGCATACTGAAGCTTTCTTT. Translated, it gives CASSAGGHTEAFF. The full variable domain, rest sourced from reference TRBV5-1 and TRBJ1-1, is KAGVTQTPRYLIKTRGQQVTLSCSPISGHRSVSWYQQTPGQGLQFLFEYFSETQRNKGNFPGRFSGRQFSNSRSEMNVSTLELGDSALYLCASSAGGHTEAFFGQGTRLTVV.

The chain uses TRBV11-2 and TRBJ2-5, with 8 bases identical to TRBD1. Germline CDR1 reads SGHAT; CDR2 reads FQNNGV. The CDR3 has 16 amino acids. With V trimmed by 3 bases and J by 4 bases, 10 bases remained unmatched. In nucleotides, the CDR3 is TGTGCCAGCAGCTTGGTCGGGATCAGGGGGCGAGAGACCCAGTACTTC. Its protein product is CASSLVGIRGRETQYF. The variable domain in full, with the rest retrieved from reference TRBV11-2 and TRBJ2-5, is EAGVAQSPRYKIIEKRQSVAFWCNPISGHATLYWYQQILGQGPKLLIQFQNNGVVDDSQLPKDRFSAERLKGVDSTLKIQPAKLEDSAVYLCASSLVGIRGRETQYFGPGTRLLVL.

V gene TRBV12-2 combines with J gene TRBJ2-7; the tabulated D call, TRBD2, remains unverified against the DNA. TRBV12-2 is a pseudogene. The CDR3 loop spans 13 amino acids. CDR3: CASRSTEKYEQYF. The CDR3, as DNA: TGTGCAAGTCGCTCGACTGAGAAGTACGAGCAGTACTTC.

As to this clone: One end of the junction fails to match germline, which may point to a read error. The chain employs TRBV9 and TRBJ1-1, with unresolved D. There are 11 residues in the CDR3. The germline gives CDR1 SGDLS, CDR2 YYNGEE. CDR3 coding DNA: TGTGCCAGCGGAGGGAACAGTGAAGCTTTCTTT. Its translation is CASGGNSEAFF.

This CDR3 reads CASRRGGMNTEAFF. The CDR3 nucleotides read TGTGCCAGCAGGCGGGGAGGGATGAACACTGAAGCTTTCTTT. The chain joins TRBV27 to TRBJ1-1; D remains ambiguous. Germline V gene lookup returns CDR1 MNHEY and CDR2 SMNVEV (reference sequence). Deletions cut 6 bases from V and 0 bases from J, with 11 bases between. This CDR3 contains 14 residues.

CDR3 nucleotides: TGTGCCAGCACCTCGACAGGGACCTACGAGCAGTACTTC. Translation gives CASTSTGTYEQYF. J is TRBJ2-7 and V is TRBV7-9, with TRBD1 matching 7 bases. The CDR3 runs 13 residues. In germline, CDR1 is SEHNR, CDR2 FQNEAQ (reference sequence). The junction had 5 bases not matched to a gene; V was cut back by 7 bases and J by 2 bases.

The rearrangement uses TRBV7-6 and TRBJ2-1; 7 nucleotides line up with TRBD2. Per the germline V gene, CDR1 is SGHVS and CDR2 is FNYEAQ. The CDR3 runs to 15 residues. V lost 3 bases, J lost 4 bases, and 6 bases stayed unmatched. CDR3 in amino acids: CASSFRRENYNEQFF. The CDR3 DNA follows: TGTGCCAGCAGCTTCAGGCGGGAGAATTACAATGAGCAGTTCTTC.

The chain joins TRBV2 to TRBJ2-2; TRBD1 matches 9 bases. V trimming: 4 bases; J trimming: 1 base; junction bases outside the gene matches: 4. The germline gives CDR1 SNHLY, CDR2 FYNNEI. The CDR3 has 16 residues. CDR3 in DNA: TGTGCCAGCAGTGGAGGACAGGGGTTGAACACCGGGGAGCTGTTTTTT. It specifies CASSGGQGLNTGELFF.

The chain recombines TRBV2 with TRBJ2-1; 11 bases are shared with TRBD2. The CDR3 loop spans 12 amino acids. V lost 6 bases to trimming and J lost 13 bases; unmatched junction nucleotides: 5. CDR1 SNHLY and CDR2 FYNNEI come from the germline V gene. The CDR3 here is CASRVSGGVQFF. The CDR3, as DNA: TGTGCCAGCAGGGTTAGCGGGGGGGTCCAGTTCTTC.

The gene calls are TRBV7-9 and TRBJ2-3; 11 bases agree with TRBD2. The CDR3 has 16 residues. Germline V gives CDR1 SEHNR, CDR2 FQNEAQ (reference sequence). The V and J ends lost 6 bases and 4 bases, in that order; junction bases with no gene match: 9. CDR3 residues: CASRRSSGRSADTQYF. CDR3 coding DNA: TGTGCCAGCAGAAGATCTAGCGGGAGGTCCGCAGATACGCAGTATTTT.

The chain uses TRBV10-1 and TRBJ2-7, with TRBD2 identical over 15 bases. Germline V CDR1 and CDR2: WNHNN, SYGVQD (reference sequence). V lost 5 bases, J lost 6 bases, and 5 bases stayed unmatched. CDR3 size: 15 residues. DNA of the CDR3: TGCGCCAGCAGTACGGGACTAGCGGGAGGAATCGAGCAGTACTTC. It yields the protein CASSTGLAGGIEQYF.

The DNA for the CDR3 is TGTGCCAGCAGTGAAACGGGACTAGCGAACAATGAGCAGTTCTTC. It encodes CASSETGLANNEQFF. This chain links TRBV2 with TRBJ2-1, with 10 bases aligning to TRBD2. Trimming cost V 2 bases and J 5 bases; bases outside gene matches: 3. Looked up from germline, CDR1 is SNHLY and CDR2 is FYNNEI. The CDR3 extends over 15 amino acids.